This TCR beta chain was documented in a study of OX40 agonist ivuxolimab in advanced cancers. In the study overall: The patients received ivuxolimab by intravenous route every 2 weeks at 0.01 to 10 mg/kg. Those treated in dose escalation had hepatocellular carcinoma, melanoma, renal cell cancer or head and neck cancer. Study-level findings and limits: At 0.1 to 3.0 mg/kg, clonal expansion of CD4+ and CD8+ blood T cells had occurred by week 6. Expanded clones belonging to CD8+ T cells outnumbered, on average, those of CD4+.

There are 15 residues in the CDR3. Trimming took 3 bases from V and 0 from J, leaving 13 bases between them. In germline, CDR1 is SGHRS, CDR2 YFSETQ. Concerning this clone itself: Its matching antigen is unknown.

Only in-frame clones appear in the TCRdb table, and some are missing; sequencing was by immunoSEQ multiplex PCR. There are tens of thousands of clones in the sample; approximately 87% occur only once, and approximately 0.79% lies in the top ten. This TCR was recovered from an adult with an advanced solid tumor such as melanoma, head and neck, liver or kidney cancer. The V gene is TRBV5-1, the J gene TRBJ2-7, with D perhaps TRBD2 (6 bases). The sequencing here drew on CD4+ or CD8+ T cells sorted from blood, taken in a trial of the OX40 agonist ivuxolimab. CDR3 sequence: CASSWIADPSYEQYF. DNA of the CDR3: TGCGCCAGCAGCTGGATAGCGGATCCCTCCTACGAGCAGTACTTC.